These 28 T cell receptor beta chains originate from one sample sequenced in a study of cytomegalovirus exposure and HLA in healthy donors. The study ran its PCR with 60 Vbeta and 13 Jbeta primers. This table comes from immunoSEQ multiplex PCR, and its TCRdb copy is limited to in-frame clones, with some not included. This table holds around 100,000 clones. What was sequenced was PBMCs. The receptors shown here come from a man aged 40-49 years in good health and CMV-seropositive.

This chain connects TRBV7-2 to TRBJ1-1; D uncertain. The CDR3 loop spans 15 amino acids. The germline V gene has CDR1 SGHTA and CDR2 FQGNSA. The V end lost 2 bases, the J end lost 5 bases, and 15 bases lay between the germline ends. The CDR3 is CASSLSTPRNTEAFF. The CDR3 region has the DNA TGTGCCAGCAGCTTATCGACACCCAGGAATACTGAAGCTTTCTTT.

The CDR3: CASSLLGGGNQPQHF. CDR3 DNA sequence: TGTGCCAGCAGTTTACTCGGGGGAGGCAATCAGCCCCAGCATTTT. This chain connects TRBV27 to TRBJ1-5; D perhaps matches TRBD1 (5 bases). CDR1 and CDR2 from the germline V gene are MNHEY and SMNVEV (reference sequence). V was shortened by 2 bases and J by 2 bases, with 10 bases between the two germline ends. This CDR3 region has 15 residues.

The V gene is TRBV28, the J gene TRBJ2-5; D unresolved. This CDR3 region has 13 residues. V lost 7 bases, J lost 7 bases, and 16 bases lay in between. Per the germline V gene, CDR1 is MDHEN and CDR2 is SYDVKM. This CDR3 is CASTRGYLGTQYF. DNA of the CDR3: TGTGCCAGCACCAGAGGTTATTTGGGGACCCAGTACTTC. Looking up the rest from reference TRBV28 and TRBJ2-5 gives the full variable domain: DVKVTQSSRYLVKRTGEKVFLECVQDMDHENMFWYRQDPGLGLRLIYFSYDVKMKEKGDIPEGYSVSREKKERFSLILESASTNQTSMYLCASTRGYLGTQYFGPGTRLLVL.

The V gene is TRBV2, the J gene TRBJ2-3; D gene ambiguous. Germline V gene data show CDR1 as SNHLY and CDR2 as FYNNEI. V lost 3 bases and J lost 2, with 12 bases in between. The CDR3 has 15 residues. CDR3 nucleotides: TGTGCCAGCAGTGATGGTGGGCGACCCACAGATACGCAGTATTTT. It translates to CASSDGGRPTDTQYF. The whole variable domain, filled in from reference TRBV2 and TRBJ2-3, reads EPEVTQTPSHQVTQMGQEVILRCVPISNHLYFYWYRQILGQKVEFLVSFYNNEISEKSEIFDDQFSVERPDGSNFTLKIRSTKLEDSAMYFCASSDGGRPTDTQYFGPGTRLTVL.

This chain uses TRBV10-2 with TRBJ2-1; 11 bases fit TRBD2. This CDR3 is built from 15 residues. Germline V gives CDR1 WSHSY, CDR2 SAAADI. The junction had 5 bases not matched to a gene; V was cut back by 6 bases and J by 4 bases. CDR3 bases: TGCGCCAGCAGGGTTAGCGGGAGGGCTTACAATGAGCAGTTCTTC. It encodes CASRVSGRAYNEQFF.

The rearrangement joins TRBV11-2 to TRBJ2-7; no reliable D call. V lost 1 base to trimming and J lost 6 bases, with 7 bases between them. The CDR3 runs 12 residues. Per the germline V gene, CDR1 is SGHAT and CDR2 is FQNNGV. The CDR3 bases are TGTGCCAGCAGCTTAGTTCTCCCCGAGCAGTACTTC. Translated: CASSLVLPEQYF. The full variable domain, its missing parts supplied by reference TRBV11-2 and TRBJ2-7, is EAGVAQSPRYKIIEKRQSVAFWCNPISGHATLYWYQQILGQGPKLLIQFQNNGVVDDSQLPKDRFSAERLKGVDSTLKIQPAKLEDSAVYLCASSLVLPEQYFGPGTRLTVT.

As DNA, the CDR3 is TGTGCCAGGTACGGACAGGGACGTTACTATGGCTACACCTTC. Its protein product is CARYGQGRYYGYTF. V and J are TRBV21-1 and TRBJ1-2; the table's D call TRBD1 went unverified against the DNA. TRBV21-1 is termed a pseudogene. CDR3 size: 14 residues.

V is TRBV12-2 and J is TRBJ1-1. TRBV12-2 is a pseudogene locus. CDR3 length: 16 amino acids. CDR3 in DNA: TGTGCAAGTCGCTCGGGCCCGGGAGGGGATATCACTGAAGCTTTCTTT. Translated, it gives CASRSGPGGDITEAFF.

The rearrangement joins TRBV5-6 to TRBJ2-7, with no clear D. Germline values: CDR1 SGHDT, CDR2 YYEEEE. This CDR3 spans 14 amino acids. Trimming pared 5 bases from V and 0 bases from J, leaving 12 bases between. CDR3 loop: CASSLAVSSYEQYF. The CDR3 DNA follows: TGTGCCAGCAGTCTGGCGGTAAGCTCCTACGAGCAGTACTTC.

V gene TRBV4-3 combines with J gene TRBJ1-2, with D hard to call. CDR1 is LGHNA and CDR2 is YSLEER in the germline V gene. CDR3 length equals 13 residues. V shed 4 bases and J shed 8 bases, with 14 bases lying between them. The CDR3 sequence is CASSPELHLGYTF. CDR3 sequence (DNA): TGCGCCAGCAGCCCCGAACTTCACTTGGGCTACACCTTC.

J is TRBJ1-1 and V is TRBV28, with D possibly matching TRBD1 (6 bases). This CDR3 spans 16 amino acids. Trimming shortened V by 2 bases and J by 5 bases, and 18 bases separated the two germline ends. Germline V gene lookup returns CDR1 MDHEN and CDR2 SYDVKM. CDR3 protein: CASSLQGSSLFTEAFF. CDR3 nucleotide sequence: TGTGCCAGCAGTTTACAGGGGTCCTCCCTTTTTACTGAAGCTTTCTTT.

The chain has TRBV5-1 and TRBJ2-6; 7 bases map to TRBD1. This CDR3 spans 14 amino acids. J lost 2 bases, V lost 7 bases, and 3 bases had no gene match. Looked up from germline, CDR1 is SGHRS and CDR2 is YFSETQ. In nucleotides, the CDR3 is TGCGCCAGCCAGCAGGGGGCTGGGGCCAACGTCCTGACTTTC. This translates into CASQQGAGANVLTF.

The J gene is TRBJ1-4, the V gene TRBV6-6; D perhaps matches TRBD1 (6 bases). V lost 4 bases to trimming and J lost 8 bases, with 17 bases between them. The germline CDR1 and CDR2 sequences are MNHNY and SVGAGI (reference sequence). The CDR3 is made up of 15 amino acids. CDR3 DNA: TGTGCCAGCAGTTCCATGGAGACAGGCGGGGAAAAACTGTTTTTT. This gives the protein CASSSMETGGEKLFF.

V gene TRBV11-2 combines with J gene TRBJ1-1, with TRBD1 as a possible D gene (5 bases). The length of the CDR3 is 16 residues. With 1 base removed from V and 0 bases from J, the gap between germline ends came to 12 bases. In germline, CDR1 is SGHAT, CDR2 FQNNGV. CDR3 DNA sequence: TGTGCCAGCAGCTTAGTGGGGGGAGGGATGAACACTGAAGCTTTCTTT. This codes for CASSLVGGGMNTEAFF. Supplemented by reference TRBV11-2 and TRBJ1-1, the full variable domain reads EAGVAQSPRYKIIEKRQSVAFWCNPISGHATLYWYQQILGQGPKLLIQFQNNGVVDDSQLPKDRFSAERLKGVDSTLKIQPAKLEDSAVYLCASSLVGGGMNTEAFFGQGTRLTVV.

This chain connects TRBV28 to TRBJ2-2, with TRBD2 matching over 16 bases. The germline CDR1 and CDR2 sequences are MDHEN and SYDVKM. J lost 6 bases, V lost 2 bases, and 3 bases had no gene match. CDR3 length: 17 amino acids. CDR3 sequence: CASSLRGTSGRAGELFF. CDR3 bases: TGTGCCAGCAGTTTACGAGGGACTAGCGGGAGGGCCGGGGAGCTGTTTTTT.

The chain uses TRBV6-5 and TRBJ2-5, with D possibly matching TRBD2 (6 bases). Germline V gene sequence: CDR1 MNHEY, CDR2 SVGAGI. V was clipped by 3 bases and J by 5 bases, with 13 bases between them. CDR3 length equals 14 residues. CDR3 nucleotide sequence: TGTGCCAGCAGTTATTCTGCGGGATTTGAGACCCAGTACTTC. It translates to CASSYSAGFETQYF.

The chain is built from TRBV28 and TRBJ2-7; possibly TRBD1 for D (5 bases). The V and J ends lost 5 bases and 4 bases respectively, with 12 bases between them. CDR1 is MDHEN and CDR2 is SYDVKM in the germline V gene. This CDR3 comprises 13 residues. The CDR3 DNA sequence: TGTGCCAGCAGTGGGGCCACGATTTACGAGCAGTACTTC. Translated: CASSGATIYEQYF.

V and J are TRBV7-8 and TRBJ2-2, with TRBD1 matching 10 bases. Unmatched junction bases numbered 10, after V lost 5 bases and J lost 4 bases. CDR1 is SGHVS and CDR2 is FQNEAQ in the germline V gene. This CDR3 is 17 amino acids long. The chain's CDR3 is CASSLMPGTGVTGELFF. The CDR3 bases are TGTGCCAGCAGCCTAATGCCCGGGACAGGGGTCACCGGGGAGCTGTTTTTT.

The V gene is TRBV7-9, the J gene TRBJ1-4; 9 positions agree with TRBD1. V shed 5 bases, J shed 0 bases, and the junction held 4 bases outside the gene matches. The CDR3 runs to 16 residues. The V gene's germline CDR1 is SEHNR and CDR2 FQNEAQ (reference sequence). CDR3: CASSRDRATTNEKLFF. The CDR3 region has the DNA TGTGCCAGCAGCCGGGACAGGGCTACAACTAATGAAAAACTGTTTTTT.

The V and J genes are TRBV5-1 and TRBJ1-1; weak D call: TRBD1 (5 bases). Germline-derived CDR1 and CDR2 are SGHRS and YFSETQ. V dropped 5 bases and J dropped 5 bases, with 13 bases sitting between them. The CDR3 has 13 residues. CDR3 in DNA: TGCGCCAGCAGTAGGGACGGGGGGACTGAAGCTTTCTTT. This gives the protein CASSRDGGTEAFF.

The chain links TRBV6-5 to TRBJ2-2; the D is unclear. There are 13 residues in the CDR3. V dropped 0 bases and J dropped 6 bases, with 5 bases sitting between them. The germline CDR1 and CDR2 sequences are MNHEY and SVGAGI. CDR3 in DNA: TGTGCCAGCAGTTACTCGTCCGCCGGGGAGCTGTTTTTT. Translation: CASSYSSAGELFF.

CDR3 sequence reads: CASNRLGLAGDEQFF. CDR3 coding DNA: TGTGCCAGCAATCGACTTGGACTAGCGGGAGACGAGCAGTTCTTC. The chain carries TRBV6-1 and TRBJ2-1; 13 nucleotides align to TRBD2. This CDR3 spans 15 amino acids. Germline-derived CDR1 and CDR2 are MNHNS and SASEGT. The trim removed 7 bases at V and 10 bases at J, leaving 10 bases unmatched.

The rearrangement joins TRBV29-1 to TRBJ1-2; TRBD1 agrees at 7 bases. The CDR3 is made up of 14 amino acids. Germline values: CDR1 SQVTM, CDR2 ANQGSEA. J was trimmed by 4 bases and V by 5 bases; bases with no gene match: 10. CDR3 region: CSVYTGDNFYGYTF. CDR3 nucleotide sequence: TGCAGCGTTTATACAGGGGACAATTTCTATGGCTACACCTTC.

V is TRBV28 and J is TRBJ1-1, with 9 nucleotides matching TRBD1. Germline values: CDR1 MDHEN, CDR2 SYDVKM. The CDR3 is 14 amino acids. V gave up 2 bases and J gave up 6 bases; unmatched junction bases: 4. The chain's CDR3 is CASSLPDRGAEAFF. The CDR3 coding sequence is TGTGCCAGCAGTTTACCGGACAGGGGTGCTGAAGCTTTCTTT.

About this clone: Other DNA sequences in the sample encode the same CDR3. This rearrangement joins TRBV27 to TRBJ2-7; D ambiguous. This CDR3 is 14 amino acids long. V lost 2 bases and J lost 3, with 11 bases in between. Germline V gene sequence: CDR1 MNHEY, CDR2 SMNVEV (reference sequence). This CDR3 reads CASSLRDTLYEQYF. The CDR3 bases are TGTGCCAGCAGTTTACGCGACACACTCTACGAGCAGTACTTC.

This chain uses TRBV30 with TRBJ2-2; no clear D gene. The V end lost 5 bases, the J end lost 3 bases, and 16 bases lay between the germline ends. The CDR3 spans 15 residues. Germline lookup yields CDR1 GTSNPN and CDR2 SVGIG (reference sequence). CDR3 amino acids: CAWAPLAAYTGELFF. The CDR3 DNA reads TGTGCCTGGGCTCCTTTGGCGGCCTACACCGGGGAGCTGTTTTTT.

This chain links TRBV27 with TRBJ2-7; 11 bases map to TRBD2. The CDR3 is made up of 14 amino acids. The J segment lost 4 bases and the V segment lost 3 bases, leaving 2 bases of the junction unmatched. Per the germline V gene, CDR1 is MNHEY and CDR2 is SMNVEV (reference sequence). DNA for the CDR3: TGTGCCAGCAGTTTTACTAGCGGGAGATACGAGCAGTACTTC. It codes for CASSFTSGRYEQYF.

The CDR3 DNA reads as TGTGCCACCAGCGCGGACAGGAAGGGGACCCAGTACTTC. Protein sequence: CATSADRKGTQYF. The J gene is TRBJ2-5, the V gene TRBV15; 7 bases align to TRBD1. Per the germline V gene, CDR1 is LNHNV and CDR2 is YYDKDF (reference sequence). This CDR3 is 13 amino acids long. The junction had 7 bases not matched to a gene; V was cut back by 5 bases and J by 7 bases.